Listed below are T cell receptor beta chains from one sample, sequenced in a study of T cell responses to AZD1222 COVID-19 vaccine. TCRdb keeps only in-frame clones here, not all; method: immunoSEQ multiplex PCR. Of over 55,000 clones listed, roughly 85% are singletons. The sample was peripheral blood, taken 28 days after the second AZD1222 dose. The receptors originated from an adult who received the AZD1222 COVID-19 vaccine. CDR3s include the opening cysteine and the closing phenylalanine or tryptophan. D genes are given only for firm matches. Clone size is shown for a subset of rows, as once, few, many or a class of expanded clone.

clone_size: .
j_call: TRBJ2-7
d_call: TRBD2
v_call: TRBV27
cdr3_aa: CASSGSGGAREQYF
cdr3_nt: TGTGCCAGCAGCGGTAGCGGGGGGGCGAGGGAGCAGTACTTC

clone_size: .
j_call: TRBJ1-1
d_call: TRBD1
v_call: TRBV28
cdr3_aa: CASSPPLTGDTEAFF
cdr3_nt: TGTGCCAGCAGTCCACCCCTGACAGGGGACACTGAAGCTTTCTTT

clone_size: .
j_call: TRBJ1-2
d_call: .
v_call: TRBV7-9
cdr3_aa: CASSETLGYTF
cdr3_nt: TGTGCCAGCAGCGAAACTTTGGGCTACACCTTC

clone_size: .
j_call: TRBJ1-1
d_call: .
v_call: TRBV7-9
cdr3_aa: CASSLFSSEAFF
cdr3_nt: TGTGCCAGCAGCTTATTCTCAAGTGAAGCTTTCTTT

clone_size: .
j_call: TRBJ2-7
d_call: .
v_call: TRBV4-3
cdr3_aa: CASSAGNYEQYF
cdr3_nt: TGCGCCAGCAGCGCAGGGAACTACGAGCAGTACTTC

clone_size: few
j_call: TRBJ1-1
d_call: .
v_call: TRBV2
cdr3_aa: CASSPTARNTEAFF
cdr3_nt: TGTGCCAGCAGTCCGACAGCAAGGAACACTGAAGCTTTCTTT

clone_size: .
j_call: TRBJ1-5
d_call: .
v_call: TRBV6-5
cdr3_aa: CASSWEGYSNQPQHF
cdr3_nt: TGTGCCAGCAGTTGGGAGGGATATAGCAATCAGCCCCAGCATTTT

clone_size: .
j_call: TRBJ2-3
d_call: .
v_call: TRBV19
cdr3_aa: CATAAFSTDTQYF
cdr3_nt: TGTGCCACCGCGGCGTTCAGCACAGATACGCAGTATTTT

clone_size: .
j_call: TRBJ2-7
d_call: .
v_call: TRBV5-1
cdr3_aa: CASSFSGYEQYF
cdr3_nt: TGCGCCAGCAGCTTCTCGGGTTACGAGCAGTACTTC

clone_size: .
j_call: TRBJ1-2
d_call: .
v_call: TRBV3-1/TRBV3-2
cdr3_aa: CASSRQALGPYGYTF
cdr3_nt: TGTGCCAGCAGCCGACAGGCCTTAGGACCCTATGGCTACACCTTC

clone_size: .
j_call: TRBJ2-3
d_call: .
v_call: TRBV5-4
cdr3_aa: CASSLDSRGTDTQYF
cdr3_nt: TGTGCCAGCAGCTTAGACAGCCGGGGGACAGATACGCAGTATTTT

clone_size: .
j_call: TRBJ2-1
d_call: .
v_call: TRBV7-2
cdr3_aa: CASSWAGGVSYNEQFF
cdr3_nt: TGTGCCAGCAGCTGGGCAGGGGGGGTCTCCTACAATGAGCAGTTCTTC

clone_size: .
j_call: TRBJ2-7
d_call: .
v_call: TRBV5-1
cdr3_aa: CASSFGSGSYEQYF
cdr3_nt: TGCGCCAGCAGCTTCGGCAGCGGCTCCTACGAGCAGTACTTC

clone_size: .
j_call: TRBJ2-1
d_call: .
v_call: TRBV20-1
cdr3_aa: CSASWGGPLVEQFF
cdr3_nt: TGCAGTGCTAGTTGGGGGGGCCCGCTGGTGGAGCAGTTCTTC

clone_size: .
j_call: TRBJ2-7
d_call: .
v_call: TRBV7-9
cdr3_aa: CASSLGTAYEQYF
cdr3_nt: TGTGCCAGCAGCTTAGGGACAGCCTACGAGCAGTACTTC

clone_size: .
j_call: TRBJ2-7
d_call: TRBD1
v_call: TRBV18
cdr3_aa: CASSPQPGGAGYEQYF
cdr3_nt: TGTGCCAGCTCACCCCAGCCAGGGGGCGCGGGTTACGAGCAGTACTTC

clone_size: few
j_call: TRBJ1-4
d_call: .
v_call: TRBV4-1
cdr3_aa: CASSQDYVGGRGEKLFF
cdr3_nt: TGCGCCAGCAGCCAAGATTACGTTGGGGGCCGCGGGGAAAAACTGTTTTTT

clone_size: .
j_call: TRBJ1-5
d_call: .
v_call: TRBV19
cdr3_aa: CASSSSRDSNQPQHF
cdr3_nt: TGTGCCAGTAGTTCTTCGAGGGATAGCAATCAGCCCCAGCATTTT

clone_size: .
j_call: TRBJ2-1
d_call: TRBD2
v_call: TRBV5-1
cdr3_aa: CASSPRTSGGGYNEQFF
cdr3_nt: TGCGCCAGCAGCCCCAGGACTAGCGGGGGGGGTTACAATGAGCAGTTCTTC

clone_size: .
j_call: TRBJ1-4
d_call: .
v_call: TRBV6-2/TRBV6-3
cdr3_aa: CASSYTDSSNEKLFF
cdr3_nt: TGTGCCAGCAGTTACACCGACAGTTCTAATGAAAAACTGTTTTTT

clone_size: .
j_call: TRBJ2-7
d_call: .
v_call: TRBV6-6
cdr3_aa: CASSYPDRISSYEQYF
cdr3_nt: TGTGCCAGCAGTTACCCCGACAGAATAAGCTCCTACGAGCAGTACTTC

clone_size: few
j_call: TRBJ2-7
d_call: .
v_call: TRBV15
cdr3_aa: CATSKGVYEQYF
cdr3_nt: TGTGCCACTTCCAAAGGGGTCTACGAGCAGTACTTC

clone_size: .
j_call: TRBJ1-3
d_call: .
v_call: TRBV2
cdr3_aa: CASSEATKDTIYF
cdr3_nt: TGTGCCAGCAGTGAAGCTACCAAAGACACCATATATTTT

clone_size: once
j_call: TRBJ2-4
d_call: .
v_call: TRBV9
cdr3_aa: CASSVHPGHTKNIQYF
cdr3_nt: TGTGCCAGCAGCGTCCACCCGGGACACACCAAAAACATTCAGTACTTC

clone_size: few
j_call: TRBJ2-2
d_call: .
v_call: TRBV11-3
cdr3_aa: CASSLGDVGAGELFF
cdr3_nt: TGTGCCAGCAGCTTAGGGGATGTGGGGGCGGGCGAGCTGTTTTTT

clone_size: .
j_call: TRBJ2-7
d_call: TRBD1
v_call: TRBV5-1
cdr3_aa: CASSSPYGTGGNEQYF
cdr3_nt: TGCGCCAGCAGCTCACCCTATGGGACAGGGGGTAACGAGCAGTACTTC

clone_size: .
j_call: TRBJ1-3
d_call: .
v_call: TRBV10-3
cdr3_aa: CAISDGSGSTIYF
cdr3_nt: TGTGCCATCAGTGACGGCTCTGGAAGCACCATATATTTT

clone_size: .
j_call: TRBJ2-6
d_call: TRBD1
v_call: TRBV18
cdr3_aa: CASSHGTGSKISGANVLTF
cdr3_nt: TGTGCCAGCTCACATGGGACAGGGTCTAAAATATCTGGGGCCAACGTCCTGACTTTC

clone_size: .
j_call: TRBJ2-2
d_call: .
v_call: TRBV25-1
cdr3_aa: CASSPFAGANTGELFF
cdr3_nt: TGTGCCAGCAGTCCCTTCGCAGGCGCGAACACCGGGGAGCTGTTTTTT

clone_size: .
j_call: TRBJ1-4
d_call: .
v_call: TRBV6-5
cdr3_aa: CASSRTTKGNEKLFF
cdr3_nt: TGTGCCAGCAGCCGAACTACAAAGGGTAATGAAAAACTGTTTTTT

clone_size: .
j_call: TRBJ1-4
d_call: .
v_call: TRBV5-1
cdr3_aa: CASSLAGNTVKLFF
cdr3_nt: TGCGCCAGCAGCTTGGCCGGAAATACGGTAAAACTGTTTTTT

clone_size: once
j_call: TRBJ2-3
d_call: .
v_call: TRBV5-5
cdr3_aa: CASSLGKGTDTQYF
cdr3_nt: TGTGCCAGCAGCCTGGGGAAGGGGACAGATACGCAGTATTTT

clone_size: .
j_call: TRBJ2-2
d_call: .
v_call: TRBV7-9
cdr3_aa: CASSPDRALNTGELFF
cdr3_nt: TGTGCCAGCAGCCCCGACAGAGCGTTGAACACCGGGGAGCTGTTTTTT

clone_size: .
j_call: TRBJ1-1
d_call: .
v_call: TRBV13
cdr3_aa: CASSLGMGARTEAFF
cdr3_nt: TGTGCCAGCAGCTTAGGTATGGGGGCGCGCACTGAAGCTTTCTTT

clone_size: .
j_call: TRBJ2-7
d_call: .
v_call: TRBV11-2
cdr3_aa: CASSLDPGETYEQYF
cdr3_nt: TGTGCCAGCAGCTTAGATCCGGGGGAGACCTACGAGCAGTACTTC

clone_size: .
j_call: TRBJ1-1
d_call: .
v_call: TRBV6-4
cdr3_aa: CASGREMNTEAFF
cdr3_nt: TGTGCCAGCGGTCGGGAAATGAACACTGAAGCTTTCTTT

clone_size: .
j_call: TRBJ1-5
d_call: .
v_call: TRBV19
cdr3_aa: CAIGGYENNQPQHF
cdr3_nt: TGTGCCATCGGGGGGTATGAGAACAATCAGCCCCAGCATTTT

clone_size: .
j_call: TRBJ1-2
d_call: TRBD1
v_call: TRBV29-1
cdr3_aa: CSVIQGAEGYTF
cdr3_nt: TGCAGCGTCATACAGGGGGCTGAAGGCTACACCTTC

clone_size: .
j_call: TRBJ1-5
d_call: .
v_call: TRBV18
cdr3_aa: CASSRDNNQPQHF
cdr3_nt: TGTGCCAGCTCCCGGGACAACAATCAGCCCCAGCATTTT

clone_size: .
j_call: TRBJ2-3
d_call: .
v_call: TRBV20-1
cdr3_aa: CSALTEETQYF
cdr3_nt: TGCAGTGCCCTGACAGAAGAGACGCAGTATTTT

clone_size: .
j_call: TRBJ1-2
d_call: .
v_call: TRBV11-2
cdr3_aa: CASSLGNEANYGYTF
cdr3_nt: TGTGCCAGCAGCTTAGGGAACGAAGCTAACTATGGCTACACCTTC

clone_size: few
j_call: TRBJ2-5
d_call: .
v_call: TRBV5-6
cdr3_aa: CASSLGPSRDSWETQYF
cdr3_nt: TGTGCCAGCAGCTTAGGCCCCTCGCGGGATAGCTGGGAGACCCAGTACTTC

clone_size: .
j_call: TRBJ1-5
d_call: .
v_call: TRBV7-8
cdr3_aa: CASSLGSPWRGSNQPQHF
cdr3_nt: TGTGCCAGCAGCTTAGGGTCCCCATGGAGGGGTAGCAATCAGCCCCAGCATTTT

clone_size: .
j_call: TRBJ2-5
d_call: TRBD2
v_call: TRBV5-1
cdr3_aa: CASSLGGLAAQETQYF
cdr3_nt: TGCGCCAGCAGCTTGGGTGGACTAGCGGCACAAGAGACCCAGTACTTC

clone_size: .
j_call: TRBJ2-7
d_call: .
v_call: TRBV30
cdr3_aa: CAWSVFYEQYF
cdr3_nt: TGTGCCTGGAGTGTCTTCTACGAGCAGTACTTC

clone_size: .
j_call: TRBJ2-1
d_call: TRBD1
v_call: TRBV28
cdr3_aa: CASTARGLSNEQFF
cdr3_nt: TGTGCCAGCACTGCCAGGGGGCTGAGCAATGAGCAGTTCTTC

clone_size: .
j_call: TRBJ2-1
d_call: TRBD2
v_call: TRBV30
cdr3_aa: CAWTGTSGGGLWHEQFF
cdr3_nt: TGTGCCTGGACCGGGACTAGCGGGGGCGGACTTTGGCATGAGCAGTTCTTC

clone_size: .
j_call: TRBJ1-2
d_call: TRBD1
v_call: TRBV7-2
cdr3_aa: CASSSRTGEGGYTF
cdr3_nt: TGTGCCAGCAGCTCACGGACAGGGGAGGGTGGCTACACCTTC

clone_size: .
j_call: TRBJ2-7
d_call: .
v_call: TRBV19
cdr3_aa: CASSIDWDHSYEQYF
cdr3_nt: TGTGCCAGTAGTATAGATTGGGACCATTCCTACGAGCAGTACTTC

clone_size: .
j_call: TRBJ1-5
d_call: TRBD1
v_call: TRBV4-1
cdr3_aa: CASSHPGGNQPQHF
cdr3_nt: TGCGCCAGCAGCCACCCAGGGGGAAATCAGCCCCAGCATTTT

clone_size: .
j_call: TRBJ2-2
d_call: .
v_call: TRBV21-1
cdr3_aa: CASSKERAGELFF
cdr3_nt: TGTGCCAGCAGCAAAGAAAGGGCCGGGGAGCTGTTTTTT

clone_size: .
j_call: TRBJ1-1
d_call: .
v_call: TRBV20-1
cdr3_aa: CSASGRTEAFF
cdr3_nt: TGCAGTGCTTCAGGGAGGACTGAAGCTTTCTTT

clone_size: .
j_call: TRBJ1-2
d_call: .
v_call: TRBV30
cdr3_aa: CAWRPRGYGYTF
cdr3_nt: TGTGCCTGGAGACCCAGGGGCTATGGCTACACCTTC

clone_size: few
j_call: TRBJ2-1
d_call: TRBD2
v_call: TRBV5-4
cdr3_aa: CASSLTGGRNEQFF
cdr3_nt: TGTGCCAGCAGCCTGACGGGGGGGCGAAATGAGCAGTTCTTC

clone_size: .
j_call: TRBJ1-4
d_call: .
v_call: TRBV19
cdr3_aa: CATGPAPNEKLFF
cdr3_nt: TGTGCCACAGGACCCGCCCCTAATGAAAAACTGTTTTTT